Described below is a single TCR beta chain sequence and its context. The sample belongs to a study of technical replicates of blood from several donors. CDR3 size: 16 residues. The V and J ends lost 6 bases and 7 bases, in that order; junction bases with no gene match: 12. Per the germline V gene, CDR1 is MDHEN and CDR2 is SYDVKM. Measured with immunoSEQ multiplex PCR; TCRdb has only the in-frame clones, and not every one. The sample includes approximately 17,000 clones, approximately 89% of them seen just once. Sequencing was done on a sample of PBMCs. This TCR was recovered from a human donor in good health. J is TRBJ2-2 and V is TRBV28; TRBD1 matches 9 bases. Here the CDR3 reads CASRGGGGQGSGELFF. CDR3 DNA sequence: TGTGCCAGCAGGGGGGGAGGGGGACAGGGCAGCGGGGAGCTGTTTTTT.